These 3 T cell receptor beta chains were sequenced from one sample in a study of blood T cell repertoires in COVID-19. Sequencing was performed with immunoSEQ multiplex PCR; in TCRdb, only in-frame clones are kept and a portion is missing. The sample includes about 120,000 clones, 65% to 90% of them seen just once. What was sequenced was peripheral blood. The receptors were gathered from a man older than 75 with acute or convalescent COVID-19.

The genes are TRBV5-6 and TRBJ1-1, with 7 bases that match TRBD1. The V gene end was trimmed by 4 bases and the J gene end by 4 bases; junction bases not matched to a gene: 4. This CDR3 contains 13 residues. Germline lookup yields CDR1 SGHDT and CDR2 YYEEEE. Written as DNA, the CDR3 is TGTGCCAGCAGCATCACAGGGGTCACTGAAGCTTTCTTT. Protein: CASSITGVTEAFF.

CDR3 loop: CASSSRTGGNEQYF. CDR3 nucleotides: TGCGCCAGCAGCTCAAGGACAGGGGGCAACGAGCAGTACTTC. The chain recombines TRBV5-1 with TRBJ2-7; TRBD1 agrees at 11 bases. The germline gives CDR1 SGHRS, CDR2 YFSETQ. This CDR3 is built from 14 residues. Losses at the gene ends were 3 bases for V and 5 bases for J; bases not matched to a gene: 4. The whole variable domain, filled in from reference TRBV5-1 and TRBJ2-7, reads KAGVTQTPRYLIKTRGQQVTLSCSPISGHRSVSWYQQTPGQGLQFLFEYFSETQRNKGNFPGRFSGRQFSNSRSEMNVSTLELGDSALYLCASSSRTGGNEQYFGPGTRLTVT.

The gene calls are TRBV7-7 and TRBJ2-2; D possibly corresponds to TRBD2 (6 bases). Trimming pared 2 bases from V and 7 bases from J, leaving 11 bases between. Per germline, CDR1 SSHAT and CDR2 FNYEAQ (reference sequence). This CDR3 is 14 amino acids long. CDR3 sequence reads: CASSLQREVGELFF. DNA of the CDR3: TGTGCCAGCAGCTTACAAAGGGAGGTCGGGGAGCTGTTTTTT.